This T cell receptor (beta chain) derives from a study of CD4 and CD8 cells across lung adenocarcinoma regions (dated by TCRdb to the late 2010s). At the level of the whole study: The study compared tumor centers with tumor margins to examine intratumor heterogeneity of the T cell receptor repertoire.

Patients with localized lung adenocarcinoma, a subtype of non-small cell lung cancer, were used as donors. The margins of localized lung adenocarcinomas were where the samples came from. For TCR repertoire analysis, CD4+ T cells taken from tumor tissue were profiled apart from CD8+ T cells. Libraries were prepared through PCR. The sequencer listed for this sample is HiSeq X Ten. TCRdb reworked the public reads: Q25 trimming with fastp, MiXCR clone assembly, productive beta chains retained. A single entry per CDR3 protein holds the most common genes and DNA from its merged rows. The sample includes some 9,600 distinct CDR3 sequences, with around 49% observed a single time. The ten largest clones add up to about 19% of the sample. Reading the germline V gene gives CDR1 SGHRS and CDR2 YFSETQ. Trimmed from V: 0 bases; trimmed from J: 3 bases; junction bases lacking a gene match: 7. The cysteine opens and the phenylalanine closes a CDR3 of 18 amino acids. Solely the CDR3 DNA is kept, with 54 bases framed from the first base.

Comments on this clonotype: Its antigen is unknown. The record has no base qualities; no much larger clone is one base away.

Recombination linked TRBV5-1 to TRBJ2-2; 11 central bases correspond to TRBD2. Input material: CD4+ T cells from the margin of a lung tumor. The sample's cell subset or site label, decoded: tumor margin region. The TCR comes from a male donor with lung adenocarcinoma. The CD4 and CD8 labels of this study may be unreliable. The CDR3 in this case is CASSLEGPSGGYTGELFF. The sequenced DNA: TGCGCCAGCAGCTTGGAAGGCCCTAGCGGGGGGTACACCGGGGAGCTGTTTTTT.